The rows below give T cell receptor beta chains drawn from one sample of a study of blood T cell repertoires in COVID-19. Produced via immunoSEQ multiplex PCR; TCRdb's table is partial and in-frame only. Here the sample spans 300,000 to 400,000 clones, approximately 84% being singletons. The sequenced material came from PBMCs or T cells enriched from blood (not recorded which). Receptors were obtained from a woman aged 25 to 39 who had recovered from COVID-19. Both conserved end residues are trimmed from each CDR3.

>TRBJ2-7|TRBV15
ATMGNTGGSYEQY
>TRBJ2-7|TRBV2
ASSLASDEQY
>TRBJ1-5|TRBV30
AWTRDRGGPQH
>TRBJ2-1|TRBV4-3
ASSQEASGGANEQF
>TRBJ1-3|TRBV4-3
ASSQDSPSGNTIY
>TRBJ1-2|TRBV5-4
ASLRDTNYGYT
>TRBJ1-6|TRBV12-3/TRBV12-4
ASSFGADPPLH
>TRBJ1-6|TRBV7-6
ASSLDGPYNSPLH
>TRBJ1-2|TRBV2
ASSDSVNYGYT
>TRBJ1-5|TRBV21-1
ASRRIVRDSNQPQH
>TRBJ2-1|TRBV19
ASSKRDTSYNEQF
>TRBJ1-1|TRBV27
ASSPRTGVNTEAF
>TRBJ1-6|TRBV27
ASSLSIMGGDRNSPLH
>TRBJ2-7|TRBV2
ASTGAGYEQY
>TRBJ1-1|TRBV4-1
ASSQGVSEAF
>TRBJ2-3|TRBV6-5
ASSTPRGATDTQY
>TRBJ1-1|TRBV7-8
ASSLTGWGATEAF
>TRBJ2-7|TRBV6-6
ASSYSGQGGREQY
>TRBJ2-5|TRBV7-9
ASRHGGWDFQETQY
>TRBJ2-1|TRBV5-5
ASSPRGSGGEQF
>TRBJ2-1|TRBV2
ASRPGSYNEQF
>TRBJ1-5|TRBV7-9
ASSTGTGVLNQPQH
>TRBJ2-3|TRBV4-1
ASSHPGGGLDTQY
>TRBJ1-5|TRBV2
ASSERLGHQPQH
>TRBJ2-5|TRBV28
ATQGGTQY
>TRBJ1-5|TRBV5-1
ASSLAPRGGNQPQH
>TRBJ2-3|TRBV11-1
ASSPSTDTQY
>TRBJ2-3|TRBV4-1
ASSDRGGFTDTQY
>TRBJ1-2|TRBV24-1
ATGADDGYGYT
>TRBJ2-7|TRBV7-2
ASSLMSGGAYEQY
>TRBJ1-6|TRBV6-2/TRBV6-3
ASSPDRGGSPLH
>TRBJ1-2|TRBV6-1
ASSEWGQGPYGYT
>TRBJ1-1|TRBV30
AWSSGTGPQRGTEAF
>TRBJ1-2|TRBV24-1
ATSEAGTPYGYT
>TRBJ2-2|TRBV6-1
ASSAHRDRGTGELF
>TRBJ1-1|TRBV24-1
ATSDPRTEGMAEAF
>TRBJ2-1|TRBV2
ASRRLAEKQF